The rows below give T cell receptor beta chains drawn from one sample of a study of PD-L1 blockade in urothelial cancer. TCRdb's table, derived via immunoSEQ multiplex PCR, lists solely in-frame clones and lacks some. Counted here are about 50,000 clones, 79% occurring once; the ten biggest clones make up over 9.5%. Specimen: PBMCs, collected around atezolizumab (anti-PD-L1) treatment. Every receptor here comes from a man between 65 and 85 years old with urothelial cancer. CDR3s include the opening cysteine and the closing phenylalanine or tryptophan. The D gene is left open where the match is weak. Size tells how often a clone was seen (once, few, many) or the class of an expanded clone, and some rows leave it out.

abundance,j_gene,len,d_gene,v_gene,CDR3aa,CDR3nt
NA,TRBJ2-1,16,TRBD2,TRBV28,CASSKVTSGAYNEQFF,TGTGCCAGCAGTAAAGTGACTAGCGGAGCCTACAATGAGCAGTTCTTC
NA,TRBJ1-1,13,TRBD1,TRBV6-5,CASRTQGDTEAFF,TGTGCCAGCAGAACACAGGGGGACACTGAAGCTTTCTTT
NA,TRBJ1-4,14,TRBD1,TRBV5-1,CASRRQGDGEKLFF,TGCGCCAGCAGGCGACAGGGGGACGGAGAAAAACTGTTTTTT
NA,TRBJ2-2,13,NA,TRBV6-1,CASNGLDTGELFF,TGTGCCAGCAATGGACTCGACACCGGGGAGCTGTTTTTT
few,TRBJ2-2,16,NA,TRBV5-6,CASSLIGNRYTGELFF,TGTGCCAGCAGCTTGATCGGTAACAGATACACCGGGGAGCTGTTTTTT
NA,TRBJ1-5,17,NA,TRBV28,CASSPPQGQGDDQPQHF,TGTGCCAGCAGTCCCCCTCAGGGGCAGGGCGACGATCAGCCCCAGCATTTT
NA,TRBJ2-2,17,TRBD2,TRBV9,CASSVGSGGSYTGELFF,TGTGCCAGCAGCGTAGGTTCGGGGGGGAGCTACACCGGGGAGCTGTTTTTT
NA,TRBJ2-7,16,TRBD2,TRBV18,CASSQGASGVPYEQYF,TGTGCCAGCTCACAAGGGGCTAGCGGAGTACCTTACGAGCAGTACTTC
NA,TRBJ1-2,17,NA,TRBV19,CASSIWGDGRRSADYTF,TGTGCCAGTAGTATATGGGGGGACGGACGGCGGAGTGCAGACTACACCTTC
NA,TRBJ2-7,16,TRBD2,TRBV5-1,CASSLATSGGSYEQYF,TGCGCCAGCAGCTTGGCAACTAGCGGGGGCTCCTACGAGCAGTACTTC
NA,TRBJ2-4,15,TRBD1,TRBV4-1,CASSRNRGQENIQYF,TGCGCCAGCAGCCGGAACAGGGGGCAAGAAAACATTCAGTACTTC
NA,TRBJ1-1,16,TRBD1,TRBV27,CASSPPQGARNTEAFF,TGTGCCAGCAGTCCGCCACAGGGGGCGCGGAACACTGAAGCTTTCTTT
NA,TRBJ1-1,13,NA,TRBV30,CAWAYRVRTEAFF,TGTGCCTGGGCCTACAGGGTCAGAACTGAAGCTTTCTTT
NA,TRBJ1-3,14,NA,TRBV28,CASREGAFGNTIYF,TGTGCCAGCAGGGAGGGAGCCTTTGGAAACACCATATATTTT
NA,TRBJ2-5,14,NA,TRBV5-1,CASSLARSQETQYF,TGCGCCAGCAGCTTGGCCCGGTCGCAAGAGACCCAGTACTTC
few,TRBJ1-1,15,TRBD1,TRBV4-1,CASSPTGGMNTEAFF,TGCGCCAGCAGCCCGACAGGGGGCATGAACACTGAAGCTTTCTTT
NA,TRBJ2-3,16,TRBD1,TRBV13,CASSSGQGEWTDTQYF,TGTGCCAGCAGCTCCGGACAGGGAGAGTGGACAGATACGCAGTATTTT
NA,TRBJ1-1,15,TRBD1,TRBV6-1,CASSARQGVDTEAFF,TGTGCCAGCAGTGCTCGACAGGGTGTGGACACTGAAGCTTTCTTT
NA,TRBJ1-1,10,TRBD1,TRBV6-5,CASGTGEAFF,TGTGCCAGTGGGACAGGTGAAGCTTTCTTT
NA,TRBJ1-2,17,NA,TRBV6-1,CASSESGDTPLNYGYTF,TGTGCCAGCAGTGAATCAGGGGATACACCGTTAAACTATGGCTACACCTTC
NA,TRBJ1-5,20,NA,TRBV23-1,CASSQWPPGTLSYSNQPQHF,TGCGCCAGCAGTCAATGGCCCCCCGGGACATTAAGTTATAGCAATCAGCCCCAGCATTTT
NA,TRBJ2-3,17,NA,TRBV1,CTSSLKTSGSSTDTQYF,TGCACCAGCAGCCTCAAGACTAGCGGATCTAGCACAGATACGCAGTATTTT
NA,TRBJ2-3,14,NA,TRBV5-5,CASSLVASTDTQYF,TGTGCCAGCAGCTTGGTGGCAAGCACAGATACGCAGTATTTT
NA,TRBJ2-1,16,NA,TRBV19,CASSIAPRAPYNEQFF,TGTGCCAGTAGTATAGCTCCTCGAGCGCCTTACAATGAGCAGTTCTTC
NA,TRBJ2-3,14,TRBD2,TRBV7-9,CASSLAGVTDTQYF,TGTGCCAGCAGCCTAGCGGGAGTCACAGATACGCAGTATTTT
few,TRBJ2-3,15,TRBD2,TRBV6-1,CASTRDYLSTDTQYF,TGTGCCAGCACCCGGGACTATCTTAGCACAGATACGCAGTATTTT
NA,TRBJ1-3,11,NA,TRBV6-6,CASLTGNTIYF,TGTGCCAGCTTAACTGGAAACACCATATATTTT
NA,TRBJ2-7,15,TRBD1,TRBV5-1,CASSLMGQGSREQYF,TGCGCCAGCAGCTTGATGGGACAGGGGAGTCGAGAGCAGTACTTC
NA,TRBJ2-1,15,TRBD2,TRBV7-2,CASSEGLAGVNEQFF,TGTGCCAGCAGCGAGGGACTAGCGGGAGTCAATGAGCAGTTCTTC
NA,TRBJ1-5,13,TRBD1,TRBV19,CASQRTGSQPQHF,TGTGCCAGTCAGCGGACAGGGAGTCAGCCCCAGCATTTT
NA,TRBJ2-7,13,NA,TRBV18,CASSPVDNHEQYF,TGTGCCAGCTCACCAGTGGACAACCACGAGCAGTACTTC
once,TRBJ1-1,15,TRBD1,TRBV18,CASSPGQGGDTEAFF,TGTGCCAGCTCACCCGGACAGGGAGGCGACACTGAAGCTTTCTTT
NA,TRBJ2-3,14,TRBD2,TRBV5-5,CASIRLADTDTQYF,TGTGCCAGCATACGACTAGCGGACACAGATACGCAGTATTTT
NA,TRBJ2-7,13,NA,TRBV18,CASSTGPSYEQYF,TGTGCCAGCTCAACGGGTCCGTCCTACGAGCAGTACTTC
NA,TRBJ2-7,17,NA,TRBV28,CASIPWGAGTHSYEQYF,TGTGCCAGCATCCCTTGGGGAGCCGGGACACACTCCTACGAGCAGTACTTC
once,TRBJ2-7,12,TRBD1,TRBV29-1,CSAGQGTYEQYF,TGCAGCGCCGGACAGGGGACCTACGAGCAGTACTTC
NA,TRBJ2-3,15,TRBD2,TRBV28,CASSFGTSGGDTQYF,TGTGCCAGCAGTTTCGGGACTAGCGGGGGAGATACGCAGTATTTT
NA,TRBJ1-5,14,NA,TRBV30,CAWSVRGRDQPQHF,TGTGCCTGGAGTGTACGAGGCCGTGATCAGCCCCAGCATTTT
NA,TRBJ2-5,15,TRBD2,TRBV7-8,CASRIAGPPVGTQYF,TGTGCCAGCAGAATAGCGGGACCTCCGGTCGGGACCCAGTACTTC
few,TRBJ1-1,14,NA,TRBV19,CASSFQAGKTEAFF,TGTGCCAGTAGTTTCCAGGCGGGAAAAACTGAAGCTTTCTTT
NA,TRBJ1-4,13,TRBD1,TRBV29-1,CSVISGGDEKLFF,TGCAGCGTTATCTCAGGGGGCGATGAAAAACTGTTTTTT
once,TRBJ2-3,16,TRBD2,TRBV9,CASSTPSGSGTDTQYF,TGTGCCAGCAGCACCCCTAGCGGGAGCGGGACAGATACGCAGTATTTT